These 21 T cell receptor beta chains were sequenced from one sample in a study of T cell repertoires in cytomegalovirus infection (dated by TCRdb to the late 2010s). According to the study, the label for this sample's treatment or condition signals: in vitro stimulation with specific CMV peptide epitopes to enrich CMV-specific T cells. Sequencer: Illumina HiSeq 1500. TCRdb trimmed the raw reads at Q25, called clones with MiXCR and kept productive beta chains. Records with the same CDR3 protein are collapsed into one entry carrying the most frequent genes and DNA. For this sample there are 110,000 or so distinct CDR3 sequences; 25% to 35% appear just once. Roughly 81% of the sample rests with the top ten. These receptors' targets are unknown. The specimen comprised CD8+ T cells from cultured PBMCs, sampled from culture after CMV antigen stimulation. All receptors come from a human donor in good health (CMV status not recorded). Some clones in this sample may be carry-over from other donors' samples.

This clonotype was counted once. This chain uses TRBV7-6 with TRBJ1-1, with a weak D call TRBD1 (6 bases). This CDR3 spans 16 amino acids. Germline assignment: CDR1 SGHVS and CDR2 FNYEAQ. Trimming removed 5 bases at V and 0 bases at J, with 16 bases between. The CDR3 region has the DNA TGTGCCAGCAGCATTCCTCGGGACACATTGAACACTGAAGCTTTCTTT. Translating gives CASSIPRDTLNTEAFF.

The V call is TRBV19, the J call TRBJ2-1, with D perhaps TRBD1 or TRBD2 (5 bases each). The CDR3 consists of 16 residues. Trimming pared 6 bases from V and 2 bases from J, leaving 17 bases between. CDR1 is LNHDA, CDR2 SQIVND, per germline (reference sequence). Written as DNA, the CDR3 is TGTGCCAGTAGCCATCTCGGGACCGCTACCTACAATGAGCAGTTCTTC. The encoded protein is CASSHLGTATYNEQFF.

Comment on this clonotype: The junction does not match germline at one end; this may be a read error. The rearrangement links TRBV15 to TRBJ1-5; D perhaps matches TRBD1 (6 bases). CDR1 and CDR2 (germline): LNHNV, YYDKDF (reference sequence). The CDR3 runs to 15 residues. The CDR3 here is CATSSEGGSNQPQRF. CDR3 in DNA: TGTGCCACCAGCTCGGAGGGGGGAAGCAATCAGCCCCAGCGTTTT.

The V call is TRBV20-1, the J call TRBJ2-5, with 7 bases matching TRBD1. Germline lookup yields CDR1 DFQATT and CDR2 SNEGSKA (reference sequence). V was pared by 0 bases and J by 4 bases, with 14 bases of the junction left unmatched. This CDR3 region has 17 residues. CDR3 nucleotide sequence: TGCAGTGCTAGAGATCTTATTATGAGAGGGGGCCTAGAGACCCAGTACTTC. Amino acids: CSARDLIMRGGLETQYF.

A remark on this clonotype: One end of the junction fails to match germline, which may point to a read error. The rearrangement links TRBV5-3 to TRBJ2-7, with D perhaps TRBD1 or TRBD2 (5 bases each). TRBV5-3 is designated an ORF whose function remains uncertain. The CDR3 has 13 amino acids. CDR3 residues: CASSLGPKREQYF. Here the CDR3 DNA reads TGTGCCAGCAGCTTGGGACCTAAACGCGAGCAGTACTTC.

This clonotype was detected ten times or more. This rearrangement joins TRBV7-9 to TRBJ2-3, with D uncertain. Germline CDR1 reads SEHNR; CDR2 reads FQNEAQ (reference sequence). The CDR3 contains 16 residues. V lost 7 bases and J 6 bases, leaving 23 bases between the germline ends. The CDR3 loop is CASTLSGTPGADTQYF. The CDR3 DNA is TGTGCCAGCACACTTTCCGGAACCCCAGGTGCGGATACGCAGTATTTT.

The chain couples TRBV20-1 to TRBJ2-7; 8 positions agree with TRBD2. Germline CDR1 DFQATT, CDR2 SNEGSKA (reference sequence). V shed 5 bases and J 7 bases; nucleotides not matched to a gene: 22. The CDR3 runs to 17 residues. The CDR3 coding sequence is TGCAGTGCTTCCTCCCCCAGCGGGGGCCGAATACCTAGTGAGCAGTACTTC. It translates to CSASSPSGGRIPSEQYF.

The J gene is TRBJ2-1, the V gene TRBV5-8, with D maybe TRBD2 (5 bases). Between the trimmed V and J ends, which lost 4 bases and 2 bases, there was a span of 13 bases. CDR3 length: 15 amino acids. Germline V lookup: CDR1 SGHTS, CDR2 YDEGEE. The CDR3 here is CASSPIPGTYNEQFF. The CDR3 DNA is TGTGCCAGCAGCCCAATCCCCGGGACCTACAATGAGCAGTTCTTC.

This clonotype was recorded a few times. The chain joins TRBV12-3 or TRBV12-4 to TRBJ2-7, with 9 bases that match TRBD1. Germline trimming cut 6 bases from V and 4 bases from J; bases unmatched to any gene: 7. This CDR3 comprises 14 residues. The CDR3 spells CASSTGTGSYEQYF. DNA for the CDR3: TGTGCCAGCAGCACCGGGACAGGGTCGTACGAGCAGTACTTC.

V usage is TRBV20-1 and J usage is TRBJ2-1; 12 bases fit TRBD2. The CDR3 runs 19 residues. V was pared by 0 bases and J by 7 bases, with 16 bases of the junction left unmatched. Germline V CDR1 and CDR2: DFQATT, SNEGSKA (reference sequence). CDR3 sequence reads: CSAREAEPSGGALGNEQFF. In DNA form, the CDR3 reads TGCAGTGCTAGAGAGGCGGAGCCTAGCGGGGGGGCCTTGGGGAATGAGCAGTTCTTC.

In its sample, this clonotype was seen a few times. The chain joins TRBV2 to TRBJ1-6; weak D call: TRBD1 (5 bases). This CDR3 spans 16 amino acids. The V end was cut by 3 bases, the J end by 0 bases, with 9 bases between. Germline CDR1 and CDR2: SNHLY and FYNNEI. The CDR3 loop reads CASSEAGSSYNSPLHF. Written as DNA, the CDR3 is TGTGCCAGCAGTGAGGCAGGGAGCTCCTATAATTCACCCCTCCACTTT. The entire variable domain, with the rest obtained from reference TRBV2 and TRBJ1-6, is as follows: EPEVTQTPSHQVTQMGQEVILRCVPISNHLYFYWYRQILGQKVEFLVSFYNNEISEKSEIFDDQFSVERPDGSNFTLKIRSTKLEDSAMYFCASSEAGSSYNSPLHFGNGTRLTVT.

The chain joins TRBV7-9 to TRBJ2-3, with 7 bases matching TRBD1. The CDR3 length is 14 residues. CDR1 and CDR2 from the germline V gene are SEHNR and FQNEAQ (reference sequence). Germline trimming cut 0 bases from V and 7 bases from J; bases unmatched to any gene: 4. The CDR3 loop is CASSLAQDRHTQYF. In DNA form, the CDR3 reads TGTGCCAGCAGCTTAGCTCAGGACAGGCATACGCAGTATTTT.

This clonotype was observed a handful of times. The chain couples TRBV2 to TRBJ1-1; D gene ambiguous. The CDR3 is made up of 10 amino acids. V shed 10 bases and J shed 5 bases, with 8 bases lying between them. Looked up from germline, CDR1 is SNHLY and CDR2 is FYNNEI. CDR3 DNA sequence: TGTGCCACCTCAAATACTGAAGCTTTCTTT. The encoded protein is CATSNTEAFF.

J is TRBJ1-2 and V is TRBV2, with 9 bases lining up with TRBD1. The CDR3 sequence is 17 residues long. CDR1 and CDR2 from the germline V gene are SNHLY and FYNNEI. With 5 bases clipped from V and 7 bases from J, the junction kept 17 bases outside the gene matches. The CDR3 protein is CASSSVVITGGGRGYTF. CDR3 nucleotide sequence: TGTGCCAGCAGTTCGGTCGTAATTACAGGGGGCGGGCGTGGCTACACCTTC.

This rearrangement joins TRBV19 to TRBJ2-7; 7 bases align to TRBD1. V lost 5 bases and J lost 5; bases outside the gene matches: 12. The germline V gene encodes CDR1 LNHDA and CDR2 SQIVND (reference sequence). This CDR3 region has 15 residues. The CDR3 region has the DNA TGTGCCAGTAGTCCTCAAGACAGGGTAGGCCACGAGCAGTACTTC. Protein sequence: CASSPQDRVGHEQYF.

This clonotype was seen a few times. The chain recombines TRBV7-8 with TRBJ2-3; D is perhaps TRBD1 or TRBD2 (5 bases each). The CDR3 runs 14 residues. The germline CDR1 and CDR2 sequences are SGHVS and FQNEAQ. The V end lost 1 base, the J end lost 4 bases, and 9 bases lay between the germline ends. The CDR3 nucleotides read TGTGCCAGCAGCTTAGTCCCGGGGCCAGATACGCAGTATTTT. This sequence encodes CASSLVPGPDTQYF.

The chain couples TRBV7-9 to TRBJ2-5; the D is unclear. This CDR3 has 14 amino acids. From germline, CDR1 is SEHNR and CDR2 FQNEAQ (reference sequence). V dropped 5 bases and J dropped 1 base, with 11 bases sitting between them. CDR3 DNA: TGTGCCAGCAGCACCCAATCGGGCCAAGAGACCCAGTACTTC. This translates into CASSTQSGQETQYF.

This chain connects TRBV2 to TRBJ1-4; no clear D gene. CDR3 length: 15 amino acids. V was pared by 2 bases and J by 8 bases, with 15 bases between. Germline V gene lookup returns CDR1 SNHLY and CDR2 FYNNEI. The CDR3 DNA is TGTGCCAGCAGTGAATCTCAGTCAAATGGGGAAAAACTGTTTTTT. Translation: CASSESQSNGEKLFF.

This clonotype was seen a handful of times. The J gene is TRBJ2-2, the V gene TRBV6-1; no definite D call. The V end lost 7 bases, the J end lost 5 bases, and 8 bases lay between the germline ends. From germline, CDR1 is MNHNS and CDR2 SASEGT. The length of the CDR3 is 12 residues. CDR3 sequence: CASTDSTGELFF. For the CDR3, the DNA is TGTGCCAGCACCGACTCGACCGGGGAGCTGTTTTTT.

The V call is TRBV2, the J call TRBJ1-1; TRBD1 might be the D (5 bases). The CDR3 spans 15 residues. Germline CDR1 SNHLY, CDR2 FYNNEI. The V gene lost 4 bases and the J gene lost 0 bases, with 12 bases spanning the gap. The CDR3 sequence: CASSGGGIMNTEAFF. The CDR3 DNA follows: TGTGCCAGCAGTGGGGGCGGGATTATGAACACTGAAGCTTTCTTT.

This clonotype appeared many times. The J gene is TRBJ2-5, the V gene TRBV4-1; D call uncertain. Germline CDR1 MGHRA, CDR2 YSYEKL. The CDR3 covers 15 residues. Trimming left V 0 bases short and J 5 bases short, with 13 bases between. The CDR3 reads CASSQELFLMETQYF. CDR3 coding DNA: TGCGCCAGCAGCCAAGAATTATTCCTGATGGAGACCCAGTACTTC.